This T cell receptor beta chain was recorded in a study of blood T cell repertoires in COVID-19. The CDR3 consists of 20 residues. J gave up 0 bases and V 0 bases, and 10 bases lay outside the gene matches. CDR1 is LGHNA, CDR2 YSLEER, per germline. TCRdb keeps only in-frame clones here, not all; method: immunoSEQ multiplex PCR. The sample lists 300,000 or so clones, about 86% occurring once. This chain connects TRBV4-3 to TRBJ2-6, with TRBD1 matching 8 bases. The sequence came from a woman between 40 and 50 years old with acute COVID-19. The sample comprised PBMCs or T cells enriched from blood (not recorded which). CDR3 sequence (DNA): TGCGCCAGCAGCCAAGAGGTGCCGGGACAGGCGATCTCTGGGGCCAACGTCCTGACTTTC. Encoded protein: CASSQEVPGQAISGANVLTF.